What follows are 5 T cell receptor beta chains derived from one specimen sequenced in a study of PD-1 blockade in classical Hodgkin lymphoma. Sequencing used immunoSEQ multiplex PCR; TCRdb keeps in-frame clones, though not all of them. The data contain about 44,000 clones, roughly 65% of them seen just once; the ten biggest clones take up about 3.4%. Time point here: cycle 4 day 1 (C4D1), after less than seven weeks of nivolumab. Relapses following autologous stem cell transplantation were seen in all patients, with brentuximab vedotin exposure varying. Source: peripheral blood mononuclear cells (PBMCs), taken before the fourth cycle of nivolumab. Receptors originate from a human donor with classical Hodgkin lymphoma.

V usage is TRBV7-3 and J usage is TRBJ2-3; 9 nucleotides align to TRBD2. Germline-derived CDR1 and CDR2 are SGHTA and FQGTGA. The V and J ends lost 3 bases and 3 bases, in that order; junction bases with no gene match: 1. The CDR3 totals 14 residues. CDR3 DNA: TGTGCCAGCAGCTTGCTAGCGGGGACAGATACGCAGTATTTT. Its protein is CASSLLAGTDTQYF.

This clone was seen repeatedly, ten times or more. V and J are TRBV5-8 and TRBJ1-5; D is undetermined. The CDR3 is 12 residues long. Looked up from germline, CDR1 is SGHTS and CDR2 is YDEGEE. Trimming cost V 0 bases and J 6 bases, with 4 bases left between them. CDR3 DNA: TGTGCCAGCAGCTTGGAGGCTCAGCCCCAGCATTTT. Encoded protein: CASSLEAQPQHF.

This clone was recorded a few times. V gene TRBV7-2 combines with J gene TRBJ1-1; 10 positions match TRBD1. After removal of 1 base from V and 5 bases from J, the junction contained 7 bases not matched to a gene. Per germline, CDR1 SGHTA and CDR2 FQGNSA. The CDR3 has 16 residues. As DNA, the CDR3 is TGTGCCAGCAGCTTAGGGACAGGACAGGGGGTGACTGAAGCTTTCTTT. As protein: CASSLGTGQGVTEAFF.

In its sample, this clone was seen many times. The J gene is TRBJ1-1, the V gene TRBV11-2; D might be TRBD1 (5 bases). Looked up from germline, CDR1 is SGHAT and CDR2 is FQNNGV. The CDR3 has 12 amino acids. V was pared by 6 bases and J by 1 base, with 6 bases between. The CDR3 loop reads CASSGGNTEAFF. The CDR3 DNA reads TGTGCCAGCAGTGGGGGGAACACTGAAGCTTTCTTT.

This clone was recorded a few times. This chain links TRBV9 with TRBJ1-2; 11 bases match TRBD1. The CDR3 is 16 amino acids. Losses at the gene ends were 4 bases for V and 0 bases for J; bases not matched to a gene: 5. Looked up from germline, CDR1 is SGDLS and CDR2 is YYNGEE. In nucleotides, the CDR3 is TGTGCCAGCAGCCCGCGGACAGGGGGCTCTAACTATGGCTACACCTTC. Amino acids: CASSPRTGGSNYGYTF.